Following are 18 T cell receptor beta chains from one sample sequenced in a study of cytomegalovirus exposure and HLA in healthy donors (TCRdb year 2017). Libraries were made using the immunoSEQ multiplex PCR assay. Here the immuneACCESS table is served through TCRdb, limited to in-frame sequences with V and J called. Missing clones are a known gap in these copies; in checked studies unresolved V genes cover under half, and the rest lacks a known reason. Within this sample are about 79,000 clones, with approximately 93% of them counted one time only. The top ten clonotypes cover approximately 4% of the sample. The source material was PBMCs. The receptors here all came from a woman aged 30 to 39 in good health and CMV-seronegative.

The V and J genes are TRBV14 and TRBJ2-1; perhaps TRBD2 as D (6 bases). CDR1 and CDR2 (germline): SGHDN, FVKESK. The length of the CDR3 is 20 residues. V dropped 1 base and J dropped 6 bases, with 28 bases sitting between them. The CDR3 spells CASSQVAYFFGDMTSNEQFF. The CDR3 DNA reads TGTGCCAGCAGCCAAGTCGCTTATTTCTTTGGGGATATGACTAGCAATGAGCAGTTCTTC. Complete variable domain (other parts from reference TRBV14 and TRBJ2-1): EAGVTQFPSHSVIEKGQTVTLRCDPISGHDNLYWYRRVMGKEIKFLLHFVKESKQDESGMPNNRFLAERTGGTYSTLKVQPAELEDSGVYFCASSQVAYFFGDMTSNEQFFGPGTRLTVL.

The chain carries TRBV15 and TRBJ1-4; TRBD1 agrees at 8 bases. The CDR3 runs to 13 residues. Germline values: CDR1 LNHNV, CDR2 YYDKDF (reference sequence). Trimming at V came to 11 bases and at J to 5 bases, leaving 7 bases not matched to a gene. In DNA form, the CDR3 reads TGTGCCCTCTCAAGGACAGGGAATGAAAAACTGTTTTTT. Translated, it gives CALSRTGNEKLFF.

The chain employs TRBV30 and TRBJ1-2; 7 positions agree with TRBD1. V gave up 3 bases and J gave up 6 bases; unmatched junction bases: 10. Germline V CDR1 and CDR2: GTSNPN, SVGIG (reference sequence). This CDR3 is built from 14 residues. CDR3 amino acids: CAWRRFSQGDGYTF. The CDR3 bases are TGTGCCTGGAGGCGCTTCTCCCAGGGGGATGGCTACACCTTC.

This clone has just one count. The rearrangement joins TRBV6-5 to TRBJ1-1; no clear D. V was trimmed by 5 bases and J by 11 bases, leaving 15 bases between them. This CDR3 is built from 12 residues. Germline V gives CDR1 MNHEY, CDR2 SVGAGI. In nucleotides, the CDR3 is TGTGCCAGCAGTCCAGACCCCGGGGAGGCTTTCTTT. This sequence encodes CASSPDPGEAFF.

V usage is TRBV30 and J usage is TRBJ1-2, with TRBD1 matching 8 bases. The junction had 3 bases not matched to a gene; V was cut back by 2 bases and J by 4 bases. Germline-derived CDR1 and CDR2 are GTSNPN and SVGIG (reference sequence). CDR3 length equals 13 residues. CDR3 residues: CAWSSGQGYGYTF. CDR3 coding DNA: TGTGCCTGGAGTTCCGGACAGGGCTATGGCTACACCTTC.

The gene calls are TRBV7-2 and TRBJ1-1; 9 bases match TRBD1. The trim removed 5 bases at V and 5 bases at J, leaving 9 bases unmatched. Germline V gene data show CDR1 as SGHTA and CDR2 as FQGNSA. The CDR3 is made up of 15 amino acids. The CDR3: CASSATQGAETEAFF. The CDR3 DNA reads TGTGCCAGCAGCGCGACACAGGGGGCAGAAACTGAAGCTTTCTTT.

V gene TRBV5-1 combines with J gene TRBJ1-1, with TRBD1 as a possible D gene (6 bases). CDR3 length: 14 residues. The germline gives CDR1 SGHRS, CDR2 YFSETQ. V was cut by 4 bases and J by 5 bases, with 15 bases left in between. The CDR3, as DNA: TGCGCCAGCAGCCTGGAGGGGGTACGGACTGAAGCTTTCTTT. Amino acids: CASSLEGVRTEAFF.

The rearrangement links TRBV5-1 to TRBJ1-2; perhaps TRBD1 as D (5 bases). Trimming removed 4 bases at V and 4 bases at J, with 8 bases between. In germline, CDR1 is SGHRS, CDR2 YFSETQ. CDR3 size: 12 residues. CDR3 amino acids: CASSRGVYGYTF. The CDR3 nucleotides read TGCGCCAGCAGCCGGGGGGTCTATGGCTACACCTTC.

J is TRBJ1-1 and V is TRBV30; D is possibly TRBD1 (5 bases). The germline CDR1 and CDR2 sequences are GTSNPN and SVGIG (reference sequence). The CDR3 is 13 amino acids. V was trimmed by 1 base and J by 8 bases, leaving 14 bases between them. The CDR3 DNA follows: TGTGCCTGGAGTGGACAGCCGGCGGGGGAAGCTTTCTTT. Its protein is CAWSGQPAGEAFF. The complete variable domain, with remaining parts taken from reference TRBV30 and TRBJ1-1, reads SQTIHQWPATLVQPVGSPLSLECTVEGTSNPNLYWYRQAAGRGLQLLFYSVGIGQISSEVPQNLSASRPQDRQFILSSKKLLLSDSGFYLCAWSGQPAGEAFFGQGTRLTVV.

This clone was seen only once. This chain links TRBV10-3 with TRBJ1-1, with D perhaps TRBD1 (5 bases). The germline V gene has CDR1 ENHRY and CDR2 SYGVKD. V was cut by 6 bases and J by 0 bases, with 17 bases left in between. CDR3 length equals 16 residues. CDR3 nucleotides: TGTGCCATCAGCCCCGGGGGTGGGGGTGTGAACACTGAAGCTTTCTTT. Encoded protein: CAISPGGGGVNTEAFF.

The CDR3 sequence: CAISESAAGNQPQHF. The DNA for the CDR3 is TGTGCCATCAGTGAGTCCGCGGCAGGCAATCAGCCCCAGCATTTT. This chain joins TRBV10-3 and TRBJ1-5, with D hard to call. V was pared by 0 bases and J by 2 bases, with 8 bases between. Germline assignment: CDR1 ENHRY and CDR2 SYGVKD. This CDR3 spans 15 amino acids.

The V and J genes are TRBV28 and TRBJ1-1; D not certain. This CDR3 has 19 amino acids. V dropped 1 base and J dropped 0 bases, with 21 bases sitting between them. Germline CDR1 and CDR2: MDHEN and SYDVKM. CDR3 nucleotide sequence: TGTGCCAGCAGTTTATTGGAGGGTATCGGGCCTGACATGAACACTGAAGCTTTCTTT. Translated: CASSLLEGIGPDMNTEAFF.

V is TRBV6-5 and J is TRBJ1-5; D is ambiguous. The V and J ends lost 0 bases and 6 bases respectively, with 3 bases between them. The length of the CDR3 is 12 residues. Germline V gives CDR1 MNHEY, CDR2 SVGAGI. The CDR3 loop reads CASSYSSQPQHF. CDR3 coding DNA: TGTGCCAGCAGTTACTCGAGTCAGCCCCAGCATTTT.

The rearrangement uses TRBV30 and TRBJ2-2; TRBD2 matches 9 bases. Germline loops: CDR1 GTSNPN, CDR2 SVGIG (reference sequence). This CDR3 region has 15 residues. The V gene end was trimmed by 3 bases and the J gene end by 3 bases; junction bases not matched to a gene: 5. CDR3 sequence: CAWRNSGSDTGELFF. CDR3 DNA sequence: TGTGCCTGGAGGAATAGCGGGAGCGACACCGGGGAGCTGTTTTTT. Filled out from reference TRBV30 and TRBJ2-2, the complete variable domain reads SQTIHQWPATLVQPVGSPLSLECTVEGTSNPNLYWYRQAAGRGLQLLFYSVGIGQISSEVPQNLSASRPQDRQFILSSKKLLLSDSGFYLCAWRNSGSDTGELFFGEGSRLTVL.

This sequence joins TRBV7-9 and TRBJ2-3; 8 bases align to TRBD2. The germline V gene encodes CDR1 SEHNR and CDR2 FQNEAQ (reference sequence). The CDR3 sequence is 16 residues long. With 2 bases clipped from V and 4 bases from J, the junction kept 8 bases outside the gene matches. CDR3 sequence reads: CASSLSLGGGADTQYF. CDR3 DNA: TGTGCCAGCAGCTTATCCCTCGGGGGGGGCGCAGATACGCAGTATTTT.

The chain links TRBV19 to TRBJ1-5; a possible D gene is TRBD1 (5 bases). CDR1 and CDR2 (germline): LNHDA, SQIVND (reference sequence). The V gene lost 8 bases and the J gene lost 3 bases, with 17 bases spanning the gap. This CDR3 comprises 15 residues. CDR3 amino acids: CASFSGTGYNQPQHF. In DNA, the CDR3 is TGTGCCAGTTTTTCCGGCACAGGATACAATCAGCCCCAGCATTTT. The whole variable domain, remainder taken from reference TRBV19 and TRBJ1-5, is DGGITQSPKYLFRKEGQNVTLSCEQNLNHDAMYWYRQDPGQGLRLIYYSQIVNDFQKGDIAEGYSVSREKKESFPLTVTSAQKNPTAFYLCASFSGTGYNQPQHFGDGTRLSIL.

J is TRBJ2-1 and V is TRBV6-5; D remains ambiguous. Germline assignment: CDR1 MNHEY and CDR2 SVGAGI. The CDR3 is 13 amino acids. V lost 6 bases and J lost 6, with 12 bases in between. Here the CDR3 reads CASSPTYLNEQFF. CDR3 coding DNA: TGTGCCAGCAGCCCCACATACCTCAATGAGCAGTTCTTC.

V is TRBV30 and J is TRBJ2-6, with D possibly TRBD2 on 5 matching bases. Deletions cut 3 bases from V and 12 bases from J, with 12 bases between. This CDR3 has 12 residues. CDR1 is GTSNPN and CDR2 is SVGIG in the germline V gene (reference sequence). DNA of the CDR3: TGTGCCTGGAGCGGGGTACTAAGCGTCCTGACTTTC. This encodes CAWSGVLSVLTF. Filled out from reference TRBV30 and TRBJ2-6, the complete variable domain reads SQTIHQWPATLVQPVGSPLSLECTVEGTSNPNLYWYRQAAGRGLQLLFYSVGIGQISSEVPQNLSASRPQDRQFILSSKKLLLSDSGFYLCAWSGVLSVLTFGAGSRLTVL.